The source of this TCR beta chain is a study of blood T cell repertoires in COVID-19 (dated by TCRdb to the early 2020s). Study-level background: Samples from collaborators originated in the United States, Italy and Spain and spanned both the acute and convalescent phases of COVID-19. The prospective study material was composed of cDNA or gDNA derived from T cells, B-cell-depleted T cells, or PBMCs. Deeply sampled blood TCRbeta repertoires from subjects exposed to, actively infected with, or recovered from COVID-19 were included in the dataset. The repertoires were released in a freely available public database meant as a resource for research on the immune response to SARS-CoV-2. The samples were drawn from two sources: the first 160 participants of the ongoing ImmuneRACE study, and 1,254 subjects contributed by 6 global collaborators. Nearly every sample came with metadata listing a de-identified subject ID, COVID-19 status, age in years and sex. Where available, HLA class I and class II types were taken from metadata supplied by the sample provider and were not determined by assay-based typing.

Whole blood was collected in K2EDTA tubes by collaborating institutions according to the institutions' own protocols. Collaborator samples were shipped for TCRbeta analysis as frozen whole blood, isolated PBMCs, or DNA extracted from either sample type. Note on this clone: No antigen is known for it. Qualities for individual bases were not recorded, and no much larger clone is one base off.

General findings and caveats noted by the study authors: The amount of clinical and demographic metadata varied by source and participant and was provided uncurated.

TCRbeta CDR3 regions were amplified from genomic DNA using the immunoSEQ Assay, a bias-controlled multiplex PCR. For the original study's pipeline: The number of nucleated cells in each sample was estimated from the amplification of reference gene primers within the assay. Sequence reads were collapsed and filtered to measure the absolute abundance of every unique TCRbeta CDR3 rearrangement. Productive Simpson clonality was computed per sample as the square root of Simpson's diversity index over productive rearrangements. The source is immuneACCESS, and TCRdb retained only in-frame sequences with V and J called. Part of the clones is not carried over; for the studies checked, unresolved V genes explain less than half of this, and the remainder is unexplained. That table supplies the V and J calls and clone size; D and trimming were determined from the DNA. This sample holds 90,000 to 120,000 clones; 85% to 95% were observed only once. The ten largest account for less than 1.5% of the sample.

Unmatched junction bases come to 3, with V trimmed by 0 bases and J by 10 bases. From the germline V gene, CDR1 is SGHRS and CDR2 is YFSETQ. The CDR3, from cysteine to phenylalanine, totals 14 residues. Only CDR3 DNA remains: 42 bases, in frame from the first base. Recombination joined TRBV5-1 with TRBJ1-6, with TRBD1 matching 8 junction bases. The clonotype was recovered from a woman in her twenties or thirties with acute or convalescent COVID-19. Sample: peripheral blood. The DNA is as follows: TGCGCCAGCAGCTTGGAGACAGGGGAATCACCCCTCCACTTT. This yields the protein CASSLETGESPLHF.